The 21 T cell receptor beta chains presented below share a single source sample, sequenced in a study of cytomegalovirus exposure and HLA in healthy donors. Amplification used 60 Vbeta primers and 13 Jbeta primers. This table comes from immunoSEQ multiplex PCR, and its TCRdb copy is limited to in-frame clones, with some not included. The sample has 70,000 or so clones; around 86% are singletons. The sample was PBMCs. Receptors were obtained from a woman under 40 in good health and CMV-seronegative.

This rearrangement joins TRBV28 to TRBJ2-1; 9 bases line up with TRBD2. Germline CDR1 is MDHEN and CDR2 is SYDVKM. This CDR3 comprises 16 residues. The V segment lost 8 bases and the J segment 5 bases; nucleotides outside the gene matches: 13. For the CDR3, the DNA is TGTGCCAGCTCCCTAGCGGGACTCCTTGGCAACAATGAGCAGTTCTTC. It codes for CASSLAGLLGNNEQFF.

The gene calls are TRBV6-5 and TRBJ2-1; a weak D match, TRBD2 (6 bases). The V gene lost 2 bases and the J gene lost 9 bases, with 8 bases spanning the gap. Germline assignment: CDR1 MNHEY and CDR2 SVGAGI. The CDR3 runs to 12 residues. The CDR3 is CASSYGAGEQFF. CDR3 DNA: TGTGCCAGCAGTTACGGAGCGGGTGAGCAGTTCTTC.

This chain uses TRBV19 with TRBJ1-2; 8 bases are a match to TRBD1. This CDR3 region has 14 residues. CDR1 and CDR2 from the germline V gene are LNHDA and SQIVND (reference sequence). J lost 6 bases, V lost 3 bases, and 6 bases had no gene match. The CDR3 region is CASSIGQGGNGYTF. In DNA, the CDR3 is TGTGCCAGTAGTATCGGACAGGGAGGGAATGGCTACACCTTC. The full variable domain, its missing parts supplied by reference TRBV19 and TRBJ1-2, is DGGITQSPKYLFRKEGQNVTLSCEQNLNHDAMYWYRQDPGQGLRLIYYSQIVNDFQKGDIAEGYSVSREKKESFPLTVTSAQKNPTAFYLCASSIGQGGNGYTFGSGTRLTVV.

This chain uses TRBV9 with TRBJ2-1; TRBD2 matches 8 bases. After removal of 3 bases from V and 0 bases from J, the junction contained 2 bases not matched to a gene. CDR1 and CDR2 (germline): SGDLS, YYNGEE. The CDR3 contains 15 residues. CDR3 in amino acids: CASSAGRASYNEQFF. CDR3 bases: TGTGCCAGCAGCGCCGGGAGGGCCTCCTACAATGAGCAGTTCTTC.

CDR3 sequence (DNA): TGTGCCAGCAGTTCCAGGGACAGGAGTAAAGAGACCCAGTACTTC. It encodes CASSSRDRSKETQYF. The V gene is TRBV27, the J gene TRBJ2-5, with 8 positions matching TRBD1. V was clipped by 4 bases and J by 3 bases; unmatched bases: 7. This CDR3 comprises 15 residues. Germline-derived CDR1 and CDR2 are MNHEY and SMNVEV (reference sequence).

As DNA, the CDR3 is TGCGCCAGCAGCCAAGATTTTGCTAGCGGGCATGGGGCATCCTACAATGAGCAGTTCTTC. Encoded protein: CASSQDFASGHGASYNEQFF. V and J are TRBV4-3 and TRBJ2-1; the match to TRBD2 covers 8 bases. Germline-derived CDR1 and CDR2 are LGHNA and YSLEER. This CDR3 region has 20 residues. V dropped 0 bases and J dropped 1; count of bases not matched to a gene: 14.

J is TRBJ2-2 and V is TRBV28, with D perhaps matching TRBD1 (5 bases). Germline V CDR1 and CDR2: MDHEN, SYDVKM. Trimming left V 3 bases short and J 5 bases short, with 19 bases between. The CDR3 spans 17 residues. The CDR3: CASSFYSWTIGTGELFF. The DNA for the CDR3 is TGTGCCAGCAGTTTCTACTCTTGGACAATAGGGACCGGGGAGCTGTTTTTT.

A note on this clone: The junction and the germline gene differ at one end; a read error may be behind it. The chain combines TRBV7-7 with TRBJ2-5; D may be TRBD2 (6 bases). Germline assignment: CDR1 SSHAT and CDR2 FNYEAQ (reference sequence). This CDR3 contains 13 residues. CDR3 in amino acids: CASSPGGSETQYF. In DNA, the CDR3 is TGTGCTAGCAGCCCAGGAGGGTCTGAGACCCAGTACTTC. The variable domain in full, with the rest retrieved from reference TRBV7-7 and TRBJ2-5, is GAGVSQSPRYKVTKRGQDVTLRCDPISSHATLYWYQQALGQGPEFLTYFNYEAQPDKSGLPSDRFSAERPEGSISTLTIQRTEQRDSAMYRCASSPGGSETQYFGPGTRLLVL.

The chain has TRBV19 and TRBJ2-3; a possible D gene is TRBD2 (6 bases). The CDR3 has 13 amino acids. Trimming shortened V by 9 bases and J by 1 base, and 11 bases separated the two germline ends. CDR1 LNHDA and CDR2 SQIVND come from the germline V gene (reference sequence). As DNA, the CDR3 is TGTGCCAGCCGGGACTTCCGCACAGATACGCAGTATTTT. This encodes CASRDFRTDTQYF.

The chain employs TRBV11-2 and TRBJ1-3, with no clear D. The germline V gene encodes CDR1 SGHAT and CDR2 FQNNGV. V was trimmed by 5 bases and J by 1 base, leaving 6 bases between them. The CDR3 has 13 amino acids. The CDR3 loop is CASSTRSGNTIYF. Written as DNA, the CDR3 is TGTGCCAGCAGCACTCGTTCTGGAAACACCATATATTTT.

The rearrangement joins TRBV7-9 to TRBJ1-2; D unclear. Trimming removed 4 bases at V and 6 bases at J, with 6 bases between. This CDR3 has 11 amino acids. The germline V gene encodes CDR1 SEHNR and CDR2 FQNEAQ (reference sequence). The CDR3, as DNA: TGTGCCAGCAGCTCTAGAGATGGCTACACCTTC. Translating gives CASSSRDGYTF. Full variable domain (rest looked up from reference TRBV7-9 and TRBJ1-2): DTGVSQNPRHKITKRGQNVTFRCDPISEHNRLYWYRQTLGQGPEFLTYFQNEAQLEKSRLLSDRFSAERPKGSFSTLEIQRTEQGDSAMYLCASSSRDGYTFGSGTRLTVV.

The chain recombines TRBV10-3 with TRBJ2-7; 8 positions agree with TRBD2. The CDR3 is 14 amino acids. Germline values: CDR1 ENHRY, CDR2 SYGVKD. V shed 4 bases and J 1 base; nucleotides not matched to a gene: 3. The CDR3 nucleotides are TGTGCCATCAGTGTACGGGGGGGTTCCTACGAGCAGTACTTC. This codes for CAISVRGGSYEQYF.

The CDR3 reads CASAEQIGGANVLTF. As DNA, the CDR3 is TGCGCCAGCGCCGAACAGATTGGAGGGGCCAACGTCCTGACTTTC. This rearrangement joins TRBV5-1 to TRBJ2-6, with D hard to call. This CDR3 region has 15 residues. Germline V gene lookup returns CDR1 SGHRS and CDR2 YFSETQ. Trimming took off 7 bases at V and 4 bases at J, with 15 bases between the two ends.

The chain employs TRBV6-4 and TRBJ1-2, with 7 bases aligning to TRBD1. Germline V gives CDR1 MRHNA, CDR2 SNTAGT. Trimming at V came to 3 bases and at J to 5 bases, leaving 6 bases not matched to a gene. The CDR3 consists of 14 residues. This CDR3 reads CASSETGTEYGYTF. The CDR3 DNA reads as TGTGCCAGCAGTGAGACCGGGACAGAGTATGGCTACACCTTC.

CDR3 region: CASSPPGTSVYEQYF. CDR3 sequence (DNA): TGCGCCAGCAGCCCCCCCGGGACTAGCGTCTACGAGCAGTACTTC. The chain carries TRBV5-1 and TRBJ2-7; TRBD2 agrees at 10 bases. Germline values: CDR1 SGHRS, CDR2 YFSETQ. This CDR3 region has 15 residues. V dropped 4 bases and J dropped 3; count of bases not matched to a gene: 7. Full variable domain (missing parts from reference TRBV5-1 and TRBJ2-7): KAGVTQTPRYLIKTRGQQVTLSCSPISGHRSVSWYQQTPGQGLQFLFEYFSETQRNKGNFPGRFSGRQFSNSRSEMNVSTLELGDSALYLCASSPPGTSVYEQYFGPGTRLTVT.

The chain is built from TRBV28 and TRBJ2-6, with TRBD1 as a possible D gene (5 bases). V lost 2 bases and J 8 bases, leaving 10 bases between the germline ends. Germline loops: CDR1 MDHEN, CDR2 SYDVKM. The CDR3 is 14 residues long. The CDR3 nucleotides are TGTGCCAGCAGTTTAGCGGCAGGGACCAACGTCCTGACTTTC. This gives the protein CASSLAAGTNVLTF.

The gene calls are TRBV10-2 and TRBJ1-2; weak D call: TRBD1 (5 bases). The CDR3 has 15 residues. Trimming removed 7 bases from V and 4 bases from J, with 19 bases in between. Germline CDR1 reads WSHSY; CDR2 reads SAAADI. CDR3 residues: CASTQGGIFSYGYTF. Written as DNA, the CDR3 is TGCGCCAGCACCCAGGGAGGGATCTTCTCCTATGGCTACACCTTC.

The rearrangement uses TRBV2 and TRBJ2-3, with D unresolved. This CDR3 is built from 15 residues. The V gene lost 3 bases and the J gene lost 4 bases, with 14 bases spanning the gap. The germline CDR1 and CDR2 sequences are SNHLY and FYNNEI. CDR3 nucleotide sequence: TGTGCCAGCAGTGAGATAGTCAGGTCCCCAGATACGCAGTATTTT. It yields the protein CASSEIVRSPDTQYF.

The CDR3 DNA reads TGTGCCAGCTCCGGGACAGCGATGTACAATGAGCAGTTCTTC. Its translation: CASSGTAMYNEQFF. This chain connects TRBV25-1 to TRBJ2-1; 7 nucleotides line up with TRBD1. The CDR3 spans 14 residues. CDR1 and CDR2 (germline): MGHDK, SYGVNS. J was trimmed by 4 bases and V by 8 bases; bases with no gene match: 8. Full variable domain (rest looked up from reference TRBV25-1 and TRBJ2-1): EADIYQTPRYLVIGTGKKITLECSQTMGHDKMYWYQQDPGMELHLIHYSYGVNSTEKGDLSSESTVSRIRTEHFPLTLESARPSHTSQYLCASSGTAMYNEQFFGPGTRLTVL.

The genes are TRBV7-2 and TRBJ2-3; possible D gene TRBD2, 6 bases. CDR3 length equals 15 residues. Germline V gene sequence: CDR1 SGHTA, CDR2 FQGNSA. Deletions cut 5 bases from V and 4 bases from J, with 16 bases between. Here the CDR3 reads CASSPSAASADTQYF. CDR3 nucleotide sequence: TGTGCCAGCAGCCCTAGCGCGGCAAGTGCAGATACGCAGTATTTT.

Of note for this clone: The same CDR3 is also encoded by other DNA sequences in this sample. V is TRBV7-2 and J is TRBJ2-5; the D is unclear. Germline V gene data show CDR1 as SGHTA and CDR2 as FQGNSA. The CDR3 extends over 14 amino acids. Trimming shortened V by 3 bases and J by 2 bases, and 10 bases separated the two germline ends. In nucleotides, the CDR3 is TGTGCCAGCAGCTTCTTGGCAGGTCAAGAGACCCAGTACTTC. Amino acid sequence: CASSFLAGQETQYF.